Described below is a single T cell receptor beta chain sequence and its context. The antigen remains unidentified. This sample was taken from a study of post-analysis software for immune sequencing data. As for the study in general: Disease trajectories encompassed relapsing-remitting, secondary progressive and progressive-relapsing multiple sclerosis. Overall study findings and caveats: Those with multiple sclerosis, the patient group, showed significantly lower normalized Chao1 diversity than controls. Pronounced co-clustering by F measure was evident among identically batched samples. Patients carried roughly five TRBV segments more frequently than controls did, and TRBV5-6, TRBV5-1 and TRBV20-1 were among them.

Trimming removed 5 bases at V and 0 bases at J, with 6 bases between. The CDR3 length is 13 residues. The germline CDR1 and CDR2 sequences are SGHVS and FQNEAQ. Unique molecular identifiers tagged the TCR beta cDNA libraries. About 500,000 cDNA molecules were obtained per 1 to 10 million input T cells. Via MiXCR, TCRdb re-called the PCR reads, giving one row per CDR3 protein. The sample carries more than 450,000 distinct CDR3 sequences, 30% to 40% recorded once. Material: blood. This chain connects TRBV7-8 to TRBJ2-3; D is uncertain. The sequence came from a girl between 2 and 17 years old with multiple sclerosis. The CDR3 reads CASSIGSTDTQYF. CDR3 sequence (DNA): TGTGCCAGCAGCATTGGCAGCACAGATACGCAGTATTTT.